Listed here are 20 T cell receptor beta chains from one sample, sequenced in a study of technical replicates of blood from a handful of donors. Sequenced by immunoSEQ multiplex PCR; TCRdb stores in-frame clones only, minus some. This table holds roughly 68,000 clones, about nine tenths found once. Input material: PBMCs. The receptors shown here come from a human donor in good health. Some clones in this sample may be carry-over from other donors' samples.

This clone was recorded a few times. V is TRBV9 and J is TRBJ2-2; 7 positions agree with TRBD2. Germline V gene sequence: CDR1 SGDLS, CDR2 YYNGEE. The junction had 7 bases not matched to a gene; V was cut back by 4 bases and J by 7 bases. The CDR3 length is 14 residues. Here the CDR3 reads CASSLSGNGGELFF. In DNA, the CDR3 is TGTGCCAGCAGCCTGAGCGGGAACGGCGGGGAGCTGTTTTTT. Full variable domain (remainder filled in from reference TRBV9 and TRBJ2-2): DSGVTQTPKHLITATGQRVTLRCSPRSGDLSVYWYQQSLDQGLQFLIQYYNGEERAKGNILERFSAQQFPDLHSELNLSSLELGDSALYFCASSLSGNGGELFFGEGSRLTVL.

The V call is TRBV5-1, the J call TRBJ2-7, with no clear D. The CDR3 loop spans 14 amino acids. Germline V gives CDR1 SGHRS, CDR2 YFSETQ. V dropped 1 base and J dropped 0 bases, with 8 bases sitting between them. CDR3 nucleotide sequence: TGCGCCAGCAGCTTGTTTCCTATCTCCTACGAGCAGTACTTC. Its protein product is CASSLFPISYEQYF.

The chain carries TRBV10-3 and TRBJ1-5; weak D call: TRBD1 (5 bases). Germline V CDR1 and CDR2: ENHRY, SYGVKD. V was trimmed by 6 bases and J by 4 bases, leaving 13 bases between them. CDR3 length: 14 residues. CDR3: CAIRSGSENQPQHF. The DNA of the CDR3 is TGTGCCATCAGGTCAGGGTCAGAGAATCAGCCCCAGCATTTT.

This clone has just a few counts. The chain joins TRBV6-5 to TRBJ2-3, with a weak D call TRBD2 (5 bases). CDR1 is MNHEY and CDR2 is SVGAGI in the germline V gene. The CDR3 loop spans 15 amino acids. The ends were cut back, 4 bases at V and 2 bases at J, with 13 bases in the middle. The CDR3 region is CASSSGGLTTDTQYF. The CDR3 DNA reads TGTGCCAGCAGTTCTGGAGGCCTTACCACAGATACGCAGTATTTT.

The rearrangement joins TRBV25-1 to TRBJ2-2; D perhaps matches TRBD1 (6 bases). This CDR3 has 14 residues. Germline assignment: CDR1 MGHDK and CDR2 SYGVNS. V was cut by 6 bases and J by 3 bases, with 11 bases left in between. Here the CDR3 reads CASRSGHYTGELFF. The CDR3, as DNA: TGTGCCAGCAGATCGGGACATTACACCGGGGAGCTGTTTTTT.

The chain uses TRBV7-2 and TRBJ2-7; the D gene is possibly TRBD1 (7 bases). The V gene lost 1 base and the J gene lost 6 bases, with 13 bases spanning the gap. CDR3 length: 14 amino acids. Looked up from germline, CDR1 is SGHTA and CDR2 is FQGNSA. This CDR3 is CASSLGQGGSEQYF. CDR3 nucleotides: TGTGCCAGCAGCTTAGGGCAGGGGGGAAGCGAGCAGTACTTC.

The chain carries TRBV18 and TRBJ2-7, with unresolved D. Per the germline V gene, CDR1 is KGHSH and CDR2 is LQKENI. This CDR3 comprises 12 residues. With 3 bases removed from V and 5 bases from J, the gap between germline ends came to 8 bases. Here the CDR3 DNA reads TGTGCCAGCTCACCTTATATTGACGAGCAGTACTTC. As protein: CASSPYIDEQYF.

This rearrangement joins TRBV4-3 to TRBJ1-3; TRBD1 matches 7 bases. The V segment lost 5 bases and the J segment 0 bases; nucleotides outside the gene matches: 7. The CDR3 runs 16 residues. Germline V lookup: CDR1 LGHNA, CDR2 YSLEER. In DNA, the CDR3 is TGCGCCAGCAGCAAGAGAGGGGGCCTCTCTGGAAACACCATATATTTT. It is translated as CASSKRGGLSGNTIYF.

The chain joins TRBV28 to TRBJ2-7; D may be TRBD2 (5 bases). Germline CDR1 MDHEN, CDR2 SYDVKM. The CDR3 totals 12 residues. Trimming removed 2 bases from V and 4 bases from J, with 6 bases in between. The DNA of the CDR3 is TGTGCCAGCAGTTTAGGGGAGTACGAGCAGTACTTC. Its protein product is CASSLGEYEQYF.

V gene TRBV5-4 combines with J gene TRBJ1-2; perhaps TRBD1 as D (5 bases). Trimming left V 2 bases short and J 4 bases short, with 12 bases between. CDR1 is SGHNT, CDR2 YYREEE, per germline (reference sequence). This CDR3 has 14 residues. CDR3 loop: CASSLDGGSYGYTF. DNA of the CDR3: TGTGCCAGCAGCTTAGACGGGGGTTCCTATGGCTACACCTTC.

This clone was recorded only once. This chain uses TRBV10-3 with TRBJ2-5; D is perhaps TRBD2 (6 bases). The CDR3 extends over 13 amino acids. The V end lost 5 bases, the J end lost 3 bases, and 10 bases lay between the germline ends. Germline V gene sequence: CDR1 ENHRY, CDR2 SYGVKD. The CDR3 loop is CAISSSGKETQYF. As DNA, the CDR3 is TGTGCCATCAGTAGTAGCGGAAAAGAGACCCAGTACTTC.

The gene calls are TRBV19 and TRBJ1-2; TRBD1 might be the D (5 bases). Trimming removed 3 bases at V and 4 bases at J, with 12 bases between. Germline CDR1 LNHDA, CDR2 SQIVND (reference sequence). This CDR3 has 14 amino acids. CDR3 DNA sequence: TGTGCCAGTAGTATTCAGCAGGGCAGCTATGGCTACACCTTC. Translated: CASSIQQGSYGYTF.

In the case of this clone: The sample contains more than one DNA sequence encoding this CDR3. V is TRBV5-4 and J is TRBJ1-2; D is unclear. Between the trimmed V and J ends, which lost 0 bases and 0 bases, there was a span of 6 bases. Germline V gene data show CDR1 as SGHNT and CDR2 as YYREEE (reference sequence). The CDR3 is made up of 14 amino acids. CDR3 coding DNA: TGTGCCAGCAGCTTGGCCGGGACTAACTATGGCTACACCTTC. Translation gives CASSLAGTNYGYTF.

The chain recombines TRBV5-5 with TRBJ2-7, with 8 bases lining up with TRBD1. Losses at the gene ends were 1 base for V and 6 bases for J; bases not matched to a gene: 0. Germline V gives CDR1 SGHKS, CDR2 YYEKEE (reference sequence). The CDR3 has 12 amino acids. CDR3 nucleotide sequence: TGTGCCAGCAGCTTGACAGGGGGCGAGCAGTACTTC. Translation gives CASSLTGGEQYF.

The chain joins TRBV7-8 to TRBJ2-7; 10 bases map to TRBD1. This CDR3 has 15 amino acids. V dropped 2 bases and J dropped 3; count of bases not matched to a gene: 4. The germline V gene has CDR1 SGHVS and CDR2 FQNEAQ. The CDR3 sequence is CASSLYGTGDYEQYF. CDR3 in DNA: TGTGCCAGCAGCTTATACGGGACAGGGGACTACGAGCAGTACTTC. The full variable domain, completed using reference TRBV7-8 and TRBJ2-7, is GAGVSQSPRYKVAKRGQDVALRCDPISGHVSLFWYQQALGQGPEFLTYFQNEAQLDKSGLPSDRFFAERPEGSVSTLKIQRTQQEDSAVYLCASSLYGTGDYEQYFGPGTRLTVT.

The chain employs TRBV6-5 and TRBJ1-2; D gene unclear. CDR3 length: 13 residues. Trimming took 4 bases from V and 5 from J, leaving 11 bases between them. Looked up from germline, CDR1 is MNHEY and CDR2 is SVGAGI. The CDR3 DNA reads as TGTGCCAGCAGTTGGGCGGGATCTTATGGCTACACCTTC. Translating gives CASSWAGSYGYTF.

DNA of the CDR3: TGCGCCAGCAGCCAAGATGGACTAGACAATGAGCAGTTCTTC. It yields the protein CASSQDGLDNEQFF. The rearrangement uses TRBV4-3 and TRBJ2-1, with TRBD2 identical over 7 bases. The germline V gene encodes CDR1 LGHNA and CDR2 YSLEER. This CDR3 comprises 14 residues. With V trimmed by 0 bases and J by 5 bases, 1 base remained unmatched.

The chain couples TRBV9 to TRBJ2-1, with 8 bases aligning to TRBD2. Germline-derived CDR1 and CDR2 are SGDLS and YYNGEE. J lost 10 bases, V lost 0 bases, and 9 bases had no gene match. The CDR3 totals 15 residues. This chain's CDR3 is CASSVAGLAGQEQFF. CDR3 DNA sequence: TGTGCCAGCAGCGTAGCTGGGCTAGCGGGTCAAGAGCAGTTCTTC.

This clone came up once. V gene TRBV7-7 combines with J gene TRBJ2-2, with TRBD2 matching over 11 bases. Per germline, CDR1 SSHAT and CDR2 FNYEAQ (reference sequence). This CDR3 is built from 15 residues. The ends lost 5 bases at V and 4 bases at J; junction bases unmatched: 3. CDR3 DNA sequence: TGTGCCAGCAGCCCGACTAGCGGGACCACCGGGGAGCTGTTTTTT. It codes for CASSPTSGTTGELFF. Full variable domain (remainder filled in from reference TRBV7-7 and TRBJ2-2): GAGVSQSPRYKVTKRGQDVTLRCDPISSHATLYWYQQALGQGPEFLTYFNYEAQPDKSGLPSDRFSAERPEGSISTLTIQRTEQRDSAMYRCASSPTSGTTGELFFGEGSRLTVL.

This chain joins TRBV7-2 and TRBJ1-4, with 7 positions matching TRBD1. In germline, CDR1 is SGHTA, CDR2 FQGNSA. Trimming at V came to 2 bases and at J to 8 bases, leaving 8 bases not matched to a gene. This CDR3 is built from 15 residues. The CDR3 loop reads CASSLTPQGREKLFF. In nucleotides, the CDR3 is TGTGCCAGCAGCTTAACTCCACAGGGGCGGGAAAAACTGTTTTTT. Combining the CDR3 with reference TRBV7-2 and TRBJ1-4 gives the whole variable domain GAGVSQSPSNKVTEKGKDVELRCDPISGHTALYWYRQSLGQGLEFLIYFQGNSAPDKSGLPSDRFSAERTGGSVSTLTIQRTQQEDSAVYLCASSLTPQGREKLFFGSGTQLSVL.